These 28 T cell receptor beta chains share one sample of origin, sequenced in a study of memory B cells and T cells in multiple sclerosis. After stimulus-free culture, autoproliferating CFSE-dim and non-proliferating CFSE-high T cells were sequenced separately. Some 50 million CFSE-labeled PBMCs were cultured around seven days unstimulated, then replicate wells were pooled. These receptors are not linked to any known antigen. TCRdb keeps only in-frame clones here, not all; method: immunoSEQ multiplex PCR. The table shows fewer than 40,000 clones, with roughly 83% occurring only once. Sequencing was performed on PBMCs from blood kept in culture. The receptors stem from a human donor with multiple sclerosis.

Written as DNA, the CDR3 is TGTGCCAGCAGTACCTTTAGCGGGATTAGCTCCTACAATGAGCAGTTCTTC. It is translated as CASSTFSGISSYNEQFF. The chain links TRBV2 to TRBJ2-1; TRBD2 aligns across 8 bases. Germline V gene data show CDR1 as SNHLY and CDR2 as FYNNEI. With 5 bases clipped from V and 0 bases from J, the junction kept 9 bases outside the gene matches. The CDR3 runs to 17 residues.

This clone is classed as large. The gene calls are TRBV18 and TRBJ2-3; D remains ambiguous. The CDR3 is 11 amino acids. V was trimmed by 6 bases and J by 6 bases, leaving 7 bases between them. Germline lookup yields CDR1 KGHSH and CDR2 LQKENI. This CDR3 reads CASSPDDTQYF. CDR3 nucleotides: TGTGCCAGCTCCCCAGACGATACGCAGTATTTT.

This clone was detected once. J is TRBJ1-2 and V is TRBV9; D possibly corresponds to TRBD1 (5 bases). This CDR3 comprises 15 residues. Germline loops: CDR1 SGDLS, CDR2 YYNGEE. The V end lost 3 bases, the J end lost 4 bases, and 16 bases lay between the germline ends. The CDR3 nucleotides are TGTGCCAGCAGCGGAGGGACGGGTCTTGCCTATGGCTACACCTTC. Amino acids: CASSGGTGLAYGYTF.

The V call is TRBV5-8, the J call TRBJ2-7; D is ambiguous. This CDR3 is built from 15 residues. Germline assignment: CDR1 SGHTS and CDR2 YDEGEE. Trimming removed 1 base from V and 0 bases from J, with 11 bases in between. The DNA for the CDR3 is TGTGCCAGCAGCTTGAGACCACGGAGCTCCTACGAGCAGTACTTC. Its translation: CASSLRPRSSYEQYF.

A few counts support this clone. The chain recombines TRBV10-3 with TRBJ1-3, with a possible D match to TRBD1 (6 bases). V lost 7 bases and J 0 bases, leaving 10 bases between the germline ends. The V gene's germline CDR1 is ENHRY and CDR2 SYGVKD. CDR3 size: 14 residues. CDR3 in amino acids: CAITRTDSGNTIYF. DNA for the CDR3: TGTGCCATCACCCGGACAGACTCTGGAAACACCATATATTTT.

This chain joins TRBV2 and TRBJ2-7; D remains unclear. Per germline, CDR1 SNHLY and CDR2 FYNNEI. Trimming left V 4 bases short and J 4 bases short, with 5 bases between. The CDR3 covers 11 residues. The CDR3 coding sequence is TGTGCCAGCAGTGTCAGATACGAGCAGTACTTC. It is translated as CASSVRYEQYF.

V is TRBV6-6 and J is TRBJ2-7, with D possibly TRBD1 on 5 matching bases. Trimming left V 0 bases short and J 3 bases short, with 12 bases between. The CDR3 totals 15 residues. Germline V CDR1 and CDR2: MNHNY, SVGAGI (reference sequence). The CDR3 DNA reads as TGTGCCAGCAGTTACTCTTTGGGTCAGGGCTACGAGCAGTACTTC. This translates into CASSYSLGQGYEQYF.

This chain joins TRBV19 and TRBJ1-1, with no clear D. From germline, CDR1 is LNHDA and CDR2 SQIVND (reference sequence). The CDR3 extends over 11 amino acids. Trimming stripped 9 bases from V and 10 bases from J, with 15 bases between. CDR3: CASGRGSRAFF. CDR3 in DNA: TGTGCCAGCGGGAGAGGCAGTAGAGCTTTCTTT.

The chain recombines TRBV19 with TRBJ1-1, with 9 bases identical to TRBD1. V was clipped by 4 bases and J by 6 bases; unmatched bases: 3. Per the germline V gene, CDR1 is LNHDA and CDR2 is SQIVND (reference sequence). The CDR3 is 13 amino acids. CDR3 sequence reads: CASSTWTGAEAFF. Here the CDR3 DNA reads TGTGCCAGTAGTACCTGGACAGGGGCTGAAGCTTTCTTT.

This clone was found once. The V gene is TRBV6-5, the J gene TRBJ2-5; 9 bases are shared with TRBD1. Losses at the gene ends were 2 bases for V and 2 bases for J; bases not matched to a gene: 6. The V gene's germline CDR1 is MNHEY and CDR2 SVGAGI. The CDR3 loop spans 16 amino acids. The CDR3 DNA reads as TGTGCCAGCAGTTACGGTGTCGGGACAGGGCAAGAGACCCAGTACTTC. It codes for CASSYGVGTGQETQYF.

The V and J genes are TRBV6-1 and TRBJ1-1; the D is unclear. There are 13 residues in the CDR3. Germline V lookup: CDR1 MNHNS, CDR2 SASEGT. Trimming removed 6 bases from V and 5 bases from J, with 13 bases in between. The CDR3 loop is CASRERAFTEAFF. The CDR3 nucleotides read TGTGCCAGCAGGGAGCGAGCCTTTACTGAAGCTTTCTTT.

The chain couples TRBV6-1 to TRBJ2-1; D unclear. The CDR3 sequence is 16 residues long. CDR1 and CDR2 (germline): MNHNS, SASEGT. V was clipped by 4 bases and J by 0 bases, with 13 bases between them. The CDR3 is CASSVQKRSSYNEQFF. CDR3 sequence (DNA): TGTGCCAGCAGTGTACAGAAAAGGAGCTCCTACAATGAGCAGTTCTTC.

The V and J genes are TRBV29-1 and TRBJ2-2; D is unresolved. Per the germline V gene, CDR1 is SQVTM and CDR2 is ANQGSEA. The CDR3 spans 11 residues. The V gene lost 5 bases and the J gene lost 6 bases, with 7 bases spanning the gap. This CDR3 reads CSVTRAGELFF. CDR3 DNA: TGCAGCGTTACGAGAGCCGGGGAGCTGTTTTTT.

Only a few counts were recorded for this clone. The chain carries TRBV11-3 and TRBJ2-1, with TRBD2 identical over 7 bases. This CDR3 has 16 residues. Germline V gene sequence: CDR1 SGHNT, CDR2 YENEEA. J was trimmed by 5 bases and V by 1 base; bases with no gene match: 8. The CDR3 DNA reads TGTGCCAGCAGCTTAGGAGGAGGCCTAGCGGACAATGAGCAGTTCTTC. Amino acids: CASSLGGGLADNEQFF.

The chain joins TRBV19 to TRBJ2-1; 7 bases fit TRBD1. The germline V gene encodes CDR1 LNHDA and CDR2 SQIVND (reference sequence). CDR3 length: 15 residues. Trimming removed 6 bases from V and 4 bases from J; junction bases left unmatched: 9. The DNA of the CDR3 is TGTGCCAGTAGCCCCCCGGACAGGAGGTACAATGAGCAGTTCTTC. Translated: CASSPPDRRYNEQFF.

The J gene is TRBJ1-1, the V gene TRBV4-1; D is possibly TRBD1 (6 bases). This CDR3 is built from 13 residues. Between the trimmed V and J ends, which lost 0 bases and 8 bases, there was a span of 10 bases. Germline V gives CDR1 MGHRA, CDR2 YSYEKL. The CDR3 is CASSQDPQGEAFF. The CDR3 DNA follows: TGCGCCAGCAGCCAAGATCCGCAGGGGGAAGCTTTCTTT.

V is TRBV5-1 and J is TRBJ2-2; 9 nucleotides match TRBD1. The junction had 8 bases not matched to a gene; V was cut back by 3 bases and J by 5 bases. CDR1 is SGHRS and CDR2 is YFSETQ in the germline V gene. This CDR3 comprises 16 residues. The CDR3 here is CASSYRGTGRTGELFF. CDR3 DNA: TGCGCCAGCAGCTACCGCGGGACAGGGAGAACCGGGGAGCTGTTTTTT.

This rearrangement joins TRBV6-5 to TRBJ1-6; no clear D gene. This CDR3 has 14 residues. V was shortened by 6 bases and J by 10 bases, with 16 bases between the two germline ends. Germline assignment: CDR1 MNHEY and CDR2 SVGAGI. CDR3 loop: CASSPLGEGSPLHF. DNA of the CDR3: TGTGCCAGCAGCCCTTTGGGAGAAGGGTCACCCCTCCACTTT.

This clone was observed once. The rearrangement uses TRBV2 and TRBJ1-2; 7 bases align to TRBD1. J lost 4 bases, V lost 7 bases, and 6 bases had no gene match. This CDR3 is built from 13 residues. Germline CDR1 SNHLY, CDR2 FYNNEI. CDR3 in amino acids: CASTREGAYGYTF. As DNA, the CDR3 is TGTGCCAGCACGCGGGAGGGGGCCTATGGCTACACCTTC. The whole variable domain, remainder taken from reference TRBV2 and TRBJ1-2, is EPEVTQTPSHQVTQMGQEVILRCVPISNHLYFYWYRQILGQKVEFLVSFYNNEISEKSEIFDDQFSVERPDGSNFTLKIRSTKLEDSAMYFCASTREGAYGYTFGSGTRLTVV.

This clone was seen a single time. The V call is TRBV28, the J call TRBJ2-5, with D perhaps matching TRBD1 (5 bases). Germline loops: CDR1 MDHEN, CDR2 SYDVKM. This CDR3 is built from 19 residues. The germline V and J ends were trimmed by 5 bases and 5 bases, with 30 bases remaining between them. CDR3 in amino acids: CASSPTAPLQGAHRETQYF. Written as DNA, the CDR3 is TGTGCCAGCAGTCCCACCGCGCCCCTTCAGGGTGCCCACAGGGAGACCCAGTACTTC.

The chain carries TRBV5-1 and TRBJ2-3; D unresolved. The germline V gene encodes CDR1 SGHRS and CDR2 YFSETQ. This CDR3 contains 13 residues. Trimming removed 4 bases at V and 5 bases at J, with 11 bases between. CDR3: CASSVRYQDTQYF. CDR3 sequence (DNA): TGCGCCAGCAGCGTGAGATATCAAGATACGCAGTATTTT.

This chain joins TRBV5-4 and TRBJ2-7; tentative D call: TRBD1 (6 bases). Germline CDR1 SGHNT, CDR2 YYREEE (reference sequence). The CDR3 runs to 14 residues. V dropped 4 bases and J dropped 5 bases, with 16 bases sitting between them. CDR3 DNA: TGTGCCAGCAGCGCTCGGTCAGGGGTTGACGAGCAGTACTTC. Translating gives CASSARSGVDEQYF.

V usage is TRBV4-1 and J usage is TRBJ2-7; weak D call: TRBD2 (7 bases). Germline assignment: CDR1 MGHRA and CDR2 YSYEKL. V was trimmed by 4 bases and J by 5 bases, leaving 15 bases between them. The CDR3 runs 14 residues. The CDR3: CASSLERGGDEQYF. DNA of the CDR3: TGCGCCAGCAGCCTAGAGAGGGGGGGCGACGAGCAGTACTTC.

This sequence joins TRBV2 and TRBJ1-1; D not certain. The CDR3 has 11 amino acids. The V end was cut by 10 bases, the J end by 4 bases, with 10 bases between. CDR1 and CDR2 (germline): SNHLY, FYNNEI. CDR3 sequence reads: CAIPRSTEAFF. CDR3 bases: TGTGCCATTCCCCGGAGCACTGAAGCTTTCTTT.

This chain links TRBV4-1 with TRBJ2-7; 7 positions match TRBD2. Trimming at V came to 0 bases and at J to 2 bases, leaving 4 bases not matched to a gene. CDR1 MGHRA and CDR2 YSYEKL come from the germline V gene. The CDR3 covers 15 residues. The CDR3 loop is CASSQEYLAAYEQYF. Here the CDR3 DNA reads TGCGCCAGCAGCCAAGAGTACCTAGCGGCCTACGAGCAGTACTTC.

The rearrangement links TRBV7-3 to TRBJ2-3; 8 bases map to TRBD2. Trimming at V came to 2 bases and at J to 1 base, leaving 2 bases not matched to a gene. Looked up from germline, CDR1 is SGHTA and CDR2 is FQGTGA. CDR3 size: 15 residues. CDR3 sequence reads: CASSLGAGGTDTQYF. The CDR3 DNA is TGTGCCAGCAGCTTAGGAGCGGGAGGCACAGATACGCAGTATTTT.

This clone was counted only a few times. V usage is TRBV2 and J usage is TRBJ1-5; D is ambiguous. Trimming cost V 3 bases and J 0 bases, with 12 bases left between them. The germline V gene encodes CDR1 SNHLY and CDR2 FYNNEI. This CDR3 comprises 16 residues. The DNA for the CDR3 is TGTGCCAGCAGTGACGAGACGGCGTATAGCAATCAGCCCCAGCATTTT. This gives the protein CASSDETAYSNQPQHF.

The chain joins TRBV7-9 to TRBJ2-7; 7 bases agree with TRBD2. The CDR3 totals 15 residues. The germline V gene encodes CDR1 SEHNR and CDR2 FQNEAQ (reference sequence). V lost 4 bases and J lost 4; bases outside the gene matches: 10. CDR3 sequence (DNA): TGTGCCAGCAGCTCGTCGGGACTACCCACGTACGAGCAGTACTTC. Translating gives CASSSSGLPTYEQYF.